This T cell receptor beta chain was found in a study of OX40 agonist ivuxolimab in advanced cancers. The table lists this clone with a count of one. Looked up from germline, CDR1 is SEHNR and CDR2 is FQNEAQ (reference sequence). Trimming removed 4 bases at V and 5 bases at J, with 17 bases between. The CDR3 has 15 residues. Produced via immunoSEQ multiplex PCR; TCRdb's table is partial and in-frame only. Here the sample spans 50,000 to 70,000 clones, roughly 93% being singletons. This chain links TRBV7-9 with TRBJ1-2, with D maybe TRBD1 (6 bases). This receptor was identified in an adult with an advanced solid tumor such as melanoma, head and neck, liver or kidney cancer. Sequenced material: CD4+ or CD8+ T cells sorted from blood, taken in a trial of the OX40 agonist ivuxolimab. In DNA, the CDR3 is TGTGCCAGCAGCTCCCTCGGGGCAGGGGAGTATGGCTACACCTTC. Its translation: CASSSLGAGEYGYTF.